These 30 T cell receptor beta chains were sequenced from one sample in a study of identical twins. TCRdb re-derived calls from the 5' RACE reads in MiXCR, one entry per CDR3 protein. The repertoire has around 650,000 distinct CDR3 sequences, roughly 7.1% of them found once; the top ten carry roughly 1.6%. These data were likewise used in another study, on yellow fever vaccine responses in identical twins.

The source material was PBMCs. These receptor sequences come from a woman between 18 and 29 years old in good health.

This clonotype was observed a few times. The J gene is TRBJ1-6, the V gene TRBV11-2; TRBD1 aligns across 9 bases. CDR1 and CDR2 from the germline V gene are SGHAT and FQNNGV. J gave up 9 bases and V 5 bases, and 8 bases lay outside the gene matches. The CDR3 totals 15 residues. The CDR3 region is CASSPGDRAASPLHF. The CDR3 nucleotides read TGTGCCAGCAGCCCGGGGGACAGGGCTGCTTCACCCCTCCACTTT.

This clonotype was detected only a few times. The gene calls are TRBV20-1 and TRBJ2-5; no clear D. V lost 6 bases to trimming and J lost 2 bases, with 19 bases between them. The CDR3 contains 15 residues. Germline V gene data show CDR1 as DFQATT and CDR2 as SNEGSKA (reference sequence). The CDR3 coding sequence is TGCAGTGCAACCTTCTACTCGCGTCCACAAGAGACCCAGTACTTC. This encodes CSATFYSRPQETQYF.

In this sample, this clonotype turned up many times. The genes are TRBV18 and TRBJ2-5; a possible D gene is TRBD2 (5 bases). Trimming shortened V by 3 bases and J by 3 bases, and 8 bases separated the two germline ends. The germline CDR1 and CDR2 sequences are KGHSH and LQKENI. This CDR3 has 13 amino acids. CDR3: CASSPQEEETQYF. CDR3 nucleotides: TGTGCCAGCTCACCGCAGGAGGAAGAGACCCAGTACTTC.

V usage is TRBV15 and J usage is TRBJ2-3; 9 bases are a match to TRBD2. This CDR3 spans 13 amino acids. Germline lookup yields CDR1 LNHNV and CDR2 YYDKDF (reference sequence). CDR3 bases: TGTGCAAGTGCTAGCGGGACCTCAGATACGCAGTATTTT. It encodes CASASGTSDTQYF.

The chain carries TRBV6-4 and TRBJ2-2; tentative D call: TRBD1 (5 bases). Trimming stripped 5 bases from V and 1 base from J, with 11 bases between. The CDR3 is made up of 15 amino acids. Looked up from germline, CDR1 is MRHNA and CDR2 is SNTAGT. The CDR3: CASSRDTGNTGELFF. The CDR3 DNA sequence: TGTGCCAGCAGTCGAGACACAGGGAACACCGGGGAGCTGTTTTTT.

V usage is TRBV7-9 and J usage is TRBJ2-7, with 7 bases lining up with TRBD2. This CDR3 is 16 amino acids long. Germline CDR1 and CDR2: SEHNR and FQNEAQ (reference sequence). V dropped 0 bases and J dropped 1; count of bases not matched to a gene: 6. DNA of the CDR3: TGTGCCAGCAGCTTAGCTAGCGGGCCTGCTTCCTACGAGCAGTACGTC. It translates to CASSLASGPASYEQYV.

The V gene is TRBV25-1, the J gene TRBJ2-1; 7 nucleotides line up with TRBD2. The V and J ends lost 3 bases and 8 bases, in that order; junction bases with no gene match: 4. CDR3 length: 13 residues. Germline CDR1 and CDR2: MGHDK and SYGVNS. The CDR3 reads CASSDRGRDEQFF. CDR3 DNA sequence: TGTGCCAGCAGTGATCGGGGGAGGGATGAGCAGTTCTTC. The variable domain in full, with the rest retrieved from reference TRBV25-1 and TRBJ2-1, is EADIYQTPRYLVIGTGKKITLECSQTMGHDKMYWYQQDPGMELHLIHYSYGVNSTEKGDLSSESTVSRIRTEHFPLTLESARPSHTSQYLCASSDRGRDEQFFGPGTRLTVL.

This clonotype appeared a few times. CDR3 nucleotide sequence: TGTGCCAGCAGTCGAACAGGGCTGGAAGGCTACACCTTC. It translates to CASSRTGLEGYTF. V and J are TRBV6-6 and TRBJ1-2, with D perhaps matching TRBD1 (6 bases). The CDR3 extends over 13 amino acids. Germline assignment: CDR1 MNHNY and CDR2 SVGAGI (reference sequence). V gave up 5 bases and J gave up 8 bases, with 15 bases separating them.

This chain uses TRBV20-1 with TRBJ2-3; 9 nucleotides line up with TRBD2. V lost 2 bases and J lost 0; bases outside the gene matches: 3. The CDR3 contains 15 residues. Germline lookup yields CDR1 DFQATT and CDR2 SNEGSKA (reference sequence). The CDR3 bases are TGCAGTGCTAGACGACTAGCGGCTAGCACAGATACGCAGTATTTT. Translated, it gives CSARRLAASTDTQYF.

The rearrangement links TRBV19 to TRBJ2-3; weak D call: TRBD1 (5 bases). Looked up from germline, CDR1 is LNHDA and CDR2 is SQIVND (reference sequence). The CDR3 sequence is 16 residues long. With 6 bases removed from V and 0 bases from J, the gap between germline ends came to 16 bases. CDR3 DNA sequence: TGTGCCAGTAGGTTGAACAGGCTTCACAGCACAGATACGCAGTATTTT. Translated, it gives CASRLNRLHSTDTQYF.

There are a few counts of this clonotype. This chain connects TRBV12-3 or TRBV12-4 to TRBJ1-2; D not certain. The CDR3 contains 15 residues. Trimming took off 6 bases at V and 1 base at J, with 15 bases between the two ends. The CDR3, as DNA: TGTGCCAGCAGAATCTCGGGCGTCGGTAACTATGGCTACACCTTC. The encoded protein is CASRISGVGNYGYTF.

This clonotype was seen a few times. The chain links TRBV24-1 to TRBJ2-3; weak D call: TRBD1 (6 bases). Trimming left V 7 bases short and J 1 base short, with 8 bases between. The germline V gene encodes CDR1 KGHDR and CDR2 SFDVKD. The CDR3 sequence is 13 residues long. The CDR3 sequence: CATRNRGTDTQYF. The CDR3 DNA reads TGTGCCACCAGGAACAGGGGCACAGATACGCAGTATTTT.

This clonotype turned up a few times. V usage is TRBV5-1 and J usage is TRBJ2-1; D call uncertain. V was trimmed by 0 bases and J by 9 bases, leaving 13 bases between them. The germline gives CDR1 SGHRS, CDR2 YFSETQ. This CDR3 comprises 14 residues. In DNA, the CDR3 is TGCGCCAGCAGCTTGGAGGGTCCGGCTGCTGAGCAGTTCTTC. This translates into CASSLEGPAAEQFF.

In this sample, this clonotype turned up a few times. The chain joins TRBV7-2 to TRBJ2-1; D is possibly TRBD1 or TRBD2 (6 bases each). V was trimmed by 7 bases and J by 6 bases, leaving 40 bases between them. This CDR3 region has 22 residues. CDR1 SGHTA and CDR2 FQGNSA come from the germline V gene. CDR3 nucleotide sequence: TGTGCCAGCATCAAACTAGGCTGGGGGGCAATGAGCAGTTCTCTGGGGGGCAATGAGCAGTTCTTC. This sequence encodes CASIKLGWGAMSSSLGGNEQFF.

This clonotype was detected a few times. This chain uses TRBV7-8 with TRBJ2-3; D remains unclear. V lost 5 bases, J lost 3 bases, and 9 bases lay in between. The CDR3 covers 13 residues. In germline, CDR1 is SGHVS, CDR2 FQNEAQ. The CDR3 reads CASSTVGTDTQYF. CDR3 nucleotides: TGTGCCAGCAGCACCGTGGGGACAGATACGCAGTATTTT.

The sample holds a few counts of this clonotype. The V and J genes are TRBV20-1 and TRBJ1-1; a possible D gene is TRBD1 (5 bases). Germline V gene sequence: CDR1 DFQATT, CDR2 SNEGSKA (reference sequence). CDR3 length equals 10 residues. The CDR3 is CSDGGTEAFF. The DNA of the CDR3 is TGCAGCGACGGGGGGACTGAAGCTTTCTTT.

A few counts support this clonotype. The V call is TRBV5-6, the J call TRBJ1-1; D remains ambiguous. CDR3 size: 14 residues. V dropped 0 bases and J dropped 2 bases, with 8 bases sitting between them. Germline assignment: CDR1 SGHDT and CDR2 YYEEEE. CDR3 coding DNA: TGTGCCAGCAGCTTGGCCGGGTTTAACACTGAAGCTTTCTTT. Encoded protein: CASSLAGFNTEAFF.

The CDR3 DNA is TGTGCCAGCAGTCCCTCCACTAGCGGGAGTAGGTACGAGCAGTACTTC. This sequence encodes CASSPSTSGSRYEQYF. The chain has TRBV12-3 or TRBV12-4 and TRBJ2-7, with TRBD2 identical over 11 bases. CDR3 length equals 16 residues. Losses at the gene ends were 5 bases for V and 4 bases for J; bases not matched to a gene: 10.

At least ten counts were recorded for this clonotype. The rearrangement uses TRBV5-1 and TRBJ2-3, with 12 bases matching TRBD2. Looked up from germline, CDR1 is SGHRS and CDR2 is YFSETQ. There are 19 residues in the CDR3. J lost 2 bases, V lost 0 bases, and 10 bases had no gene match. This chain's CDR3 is CASSLGLAGGDGHTDTQYF. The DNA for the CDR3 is TGCGCCAGCAGCTTGGGCCTAGCGGGGGGGGACGGCCACACAGATACGCAGTATTTT.

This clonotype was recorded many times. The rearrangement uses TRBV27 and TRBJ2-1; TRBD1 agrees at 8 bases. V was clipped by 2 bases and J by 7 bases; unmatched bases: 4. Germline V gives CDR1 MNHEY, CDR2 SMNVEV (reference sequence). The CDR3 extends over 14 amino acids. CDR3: CASSLQGATNEQFF. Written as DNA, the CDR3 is TGTGCCAGCAGTTTACAGGGGGCTACGAATGAGCAGTTCTTC.

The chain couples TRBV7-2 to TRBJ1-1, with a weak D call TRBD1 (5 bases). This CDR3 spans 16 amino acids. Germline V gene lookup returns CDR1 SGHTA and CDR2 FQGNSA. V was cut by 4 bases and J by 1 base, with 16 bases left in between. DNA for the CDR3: TGTGCCAGCAGCTACCCGGGGGACGGACAGAACACTGAAGCTTTCTTT. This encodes CASSYPGDGQNTEAFF.

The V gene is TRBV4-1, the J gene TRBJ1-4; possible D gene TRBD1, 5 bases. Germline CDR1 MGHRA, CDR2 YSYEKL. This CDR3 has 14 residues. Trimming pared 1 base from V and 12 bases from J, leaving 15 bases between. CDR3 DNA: TGCGCCAGCAGCCAAGGAGGGGATCCCGAACAACTGTTTTTT. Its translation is CASSQGGDPEQLFF.

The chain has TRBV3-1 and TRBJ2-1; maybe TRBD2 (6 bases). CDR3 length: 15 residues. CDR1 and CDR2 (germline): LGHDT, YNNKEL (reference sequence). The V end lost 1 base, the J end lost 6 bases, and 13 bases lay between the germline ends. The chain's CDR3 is CASSQVRTGLNEQFF. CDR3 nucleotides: TGTGCCAGCAGCCAAGTAAGGACGGGACTCAATGAGCAGTTCTTC.

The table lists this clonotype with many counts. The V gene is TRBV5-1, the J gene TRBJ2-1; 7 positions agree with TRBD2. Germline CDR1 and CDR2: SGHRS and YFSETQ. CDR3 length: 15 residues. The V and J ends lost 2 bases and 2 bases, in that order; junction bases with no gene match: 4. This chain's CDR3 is CASSFSLAAYNEQFF. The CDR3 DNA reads TGCGCCAGCAGCTTCTCCCTAGCGGCCTACAATGAGCAGTTCTTC.

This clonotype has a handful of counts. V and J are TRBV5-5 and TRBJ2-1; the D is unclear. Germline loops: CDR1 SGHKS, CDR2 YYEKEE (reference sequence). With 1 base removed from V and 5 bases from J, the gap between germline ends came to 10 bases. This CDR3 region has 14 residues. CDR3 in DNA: TGTGCCAGCAGCTTGACTATTCCCCACAATGAGCAGTTCTTC. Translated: CASSLTIPHNEQFF.

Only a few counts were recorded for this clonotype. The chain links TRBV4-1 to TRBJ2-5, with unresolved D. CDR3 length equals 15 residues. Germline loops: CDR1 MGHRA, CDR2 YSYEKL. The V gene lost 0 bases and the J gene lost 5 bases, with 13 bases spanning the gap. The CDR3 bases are TGCGCCAGCAGCCAAGATTTCGGGTCGCGGGAGACCCAGTACTTC. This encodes CASSQDFGSRETQYF.

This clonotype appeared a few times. DNA for the CDR3: TGTGCCAGCAAACCCCCGGGCCTAGGGAACACTGAAGCTTTCTTT. Translated, it gives CASKPPGLGNTEAFF. The V call is TRBV3-1, the J call TRBJ1-1; D is undetermined. Germline-derived CDR1 and CDR2 are LGHDT and YNNKEL (reference sequence). V was cut by 7 bases and J by 1 base, with 16 bases left in between. The CDR3 is 15 amino acids.

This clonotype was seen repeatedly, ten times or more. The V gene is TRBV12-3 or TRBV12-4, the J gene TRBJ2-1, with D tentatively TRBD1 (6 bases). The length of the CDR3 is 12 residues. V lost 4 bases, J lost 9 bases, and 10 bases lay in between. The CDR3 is CASSSQQGEQFF. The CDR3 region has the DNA TGTGCCAGCAGTTCACAACAGGGTGAGCAGTTCTTC.

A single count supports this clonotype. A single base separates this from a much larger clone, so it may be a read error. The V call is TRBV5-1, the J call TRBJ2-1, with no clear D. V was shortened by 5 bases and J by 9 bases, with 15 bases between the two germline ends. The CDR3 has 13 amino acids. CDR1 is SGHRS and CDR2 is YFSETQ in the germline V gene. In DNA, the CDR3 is TGCGCCAGCAGTTCCCGGGCCGCACCTGAGCAGTTCTTC. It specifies CASSSRAAPEQFF.

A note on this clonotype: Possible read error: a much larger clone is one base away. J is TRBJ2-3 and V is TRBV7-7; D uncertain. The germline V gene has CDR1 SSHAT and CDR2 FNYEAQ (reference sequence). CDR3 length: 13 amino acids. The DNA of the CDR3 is TGTTCCAGCAGCTTAACCCCCACAGATACGCAGTATTTT. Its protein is CSSSLTPTDTQYF. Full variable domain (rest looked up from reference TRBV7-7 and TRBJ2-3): GAGVSQSPRYKVTKRGQDVTLRCDPISSHATLYWYQQALGQGPEFLTYFNYEAQPDKSGLPSDRFSAERPEGSISTLTIQRTEQRDSAMYRCSSSLTPTDTQYFGPGTRLTVL.